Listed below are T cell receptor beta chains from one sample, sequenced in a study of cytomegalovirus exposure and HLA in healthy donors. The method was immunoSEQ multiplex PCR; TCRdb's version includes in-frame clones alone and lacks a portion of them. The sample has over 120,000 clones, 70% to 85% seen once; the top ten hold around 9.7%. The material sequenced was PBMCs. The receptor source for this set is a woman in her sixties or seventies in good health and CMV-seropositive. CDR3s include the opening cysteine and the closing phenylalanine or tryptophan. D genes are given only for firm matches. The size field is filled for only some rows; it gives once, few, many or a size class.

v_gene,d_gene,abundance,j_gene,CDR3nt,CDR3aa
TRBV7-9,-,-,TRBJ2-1,TGTGCCAGCAGCTTGGGCTCTAACAATGAGCAGTTCTTC,CASSLGSNNEQFF
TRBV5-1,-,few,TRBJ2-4,TGCGCCAGCGGGGAGACTAAAAACATTCAGTACTTC,CASGETKNIQYF
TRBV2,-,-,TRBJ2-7,TGTGCCAGCCGACAGTCCTACGAGCAGTACTTC,CASRQSYEQYF
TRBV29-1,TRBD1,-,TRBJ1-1,TGCAGCGTTGAAGCCGTGACAGGGTTTAACACTGAAGCTTTCTTT,CSVEAVTGFNTEAFF
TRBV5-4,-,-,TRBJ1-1,TGTGCCAGCAGCTTGGGGGCAGGAATGAACACTGAAGCTTTCTTT,CASSLGAGMNTEAFF
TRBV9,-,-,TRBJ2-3,TGTGCCAGCAGCGTAGGGGGAGGGGGGTCAAACACAGATACGCAGTATTTT,CASSVGGGGSNTDTQYF
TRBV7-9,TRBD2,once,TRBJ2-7,TGTGCCAGCAGCTTAGCTGGGGCTAGCGGCCTTTACGAGCAGTACTTC,CASSLAGASGLYEQYF
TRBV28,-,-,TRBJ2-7,TGTGCCAGCAGTTTAAGCGGGTACGAGCAGTACTTC,CASSLSGYEQYF
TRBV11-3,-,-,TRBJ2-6,TGTGCCAGCAGCTGGTGGACAGTCACATTCTCTGGGGCCAACGTCCTGACTTTC,CASSWWTVTFSGANVLTF
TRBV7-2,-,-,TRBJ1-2,TGTGCCAGCAGCTTTTCGGGGACTAACTATGGCTACACCTTC,CASSFSGTNYGYTF
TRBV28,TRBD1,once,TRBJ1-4,TGTGCCAGCAGTTTACTTGACAGGGTAGCTAATGAAAAACTGTTTTTT,CASSLLDRVANEKLFF
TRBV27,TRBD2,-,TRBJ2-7,TGTGCCACCTCTAGCGGCCTCTCCTACGAGCAGTACTTC,CATSSGLSYEQYF
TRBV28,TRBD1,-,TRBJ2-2,TGTGCCAGCAGTTTTATTCAATTCCGGGACAGGGGGCGCGGCGGGGAGCTGTTTTTT,CASSFIQFRDRGRGGELFF
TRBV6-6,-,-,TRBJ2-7,TGTGCCAGCAGTTACCGGGTGGAGGGCGGCGAGCAGTACTTC,CASSYRVEGGEQYF
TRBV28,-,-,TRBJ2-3,TGTGCCAGCAGTCGACTAGATACGCAGTATTTT,CASSRLDTQYF